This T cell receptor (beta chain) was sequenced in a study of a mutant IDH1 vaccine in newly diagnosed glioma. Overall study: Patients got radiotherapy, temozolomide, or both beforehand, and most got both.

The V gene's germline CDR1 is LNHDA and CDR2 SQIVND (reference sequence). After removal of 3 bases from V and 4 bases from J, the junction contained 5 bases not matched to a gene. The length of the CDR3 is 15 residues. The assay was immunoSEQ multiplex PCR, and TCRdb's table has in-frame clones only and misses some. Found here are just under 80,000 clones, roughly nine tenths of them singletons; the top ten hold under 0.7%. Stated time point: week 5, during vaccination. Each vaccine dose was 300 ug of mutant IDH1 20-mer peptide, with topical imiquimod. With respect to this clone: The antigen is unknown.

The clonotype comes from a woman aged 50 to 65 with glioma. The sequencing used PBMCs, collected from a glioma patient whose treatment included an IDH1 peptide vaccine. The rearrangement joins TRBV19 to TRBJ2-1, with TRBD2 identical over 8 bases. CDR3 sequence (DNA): TGTGCCAGTAGTATCGTTAGCGGGACATACAATGAGCAGTTCTTC. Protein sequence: CASSIVSGTYNEQFF.